This TCR beta chain was sequenced during a study of T-cell memory formation after mild COVID-19. At the level of the study: Clustering of TCRs was largely donor specific. Study results and limitations: Some responding clones appeared in pre-infection memory, suggesting cross-reactive memory joined. Clones which contracted sat mainly in CM and EM if CD4+, and in EMRA if CD8+.

There are 13 residues in the CDR3. Trimming took 6 bases from V and 10 from J; bases not matched to a gene: 8. Germline values: CDR1 DFQATT, CDR2 SNEGSKA (reference sequence). Concerning this clonotype: The target antigen is unknown.

Amplification by 5'RACE using constant-segment primers produced TCR alpha and TCR beta cDNA libraries that carried sample barcodes and UMIs. TCRdb reprocessed the 5' RACE reads via MiXCR and lists one record per CDR3 protein. The sample holds some 350,000 distinct CDR3 sequences, 15% to 20% seen once. The receptor's source is a man younger than 30 who had mild COVID-19 (a few samples of this study predate the infection). Cell type and time point are not known. The sequencing input was PBMCs or a T cell subset sorted from them (not recorded which). The rearrangement links TRBV20-1 to TRBJ1-4, with TRBD1 matching over 10 bases. CDR3 in DNA: TGCAGTGCGGAGGGACAGGGGTATGGAAAACTGTTTTTT. Its translation: CSAEGQGYGKLFF.